This T cell receptor beta chain stems from a study of blood T cell repertoires in COVID-19. Whole-study context: Acute-phase and convalescent COVID-19 samples originated in the United States, Italy and Spain. The cDNA or gDNA used as material had been derived from T cells, B-cell-depleted T cells, or PBMCs.

Original handling: By means of reference gene primer amplification, nucleated cell counts were estimated. Sequenced by immunoSEQ multiplex PCR; TCRdb stores in-frame clones only, minus some. The V and J calls and clone size were taken over from that table, and D and trimming were inferred from the DNA. The sample lists 300,000 to 350,000 clones; about 93% were seen once. Seattle enrolled patients during active infection and tracked them longitudinally. The sequenced sample consisted of peripheral blood. This clonotype originated in a woman aged 30 to 39 with COVID-19, enrolled during active disease.

For the CDR3, the DNA is TGTGCCAGCACCCTCGGGGGGTTAGGCTCACCCCTCCACTTT. This encodes CASTLGGLGSPLHF. J is TRBJ1-6 and V is TRBV2; D perhaps matches TRBD1 (5 bases). V lost 7 bases and J lost 10, with 17 bases in between. CDR1 and CDR2 (germline): SNHLY, FYNNEI. This CDR3 has 14 residues. Full variable domain (outside the CDR3, taken from reference TRBV2 and TRBJ1-6): EPEVTQTPSHQVTQMGQEVILRCVPISNHLYFYWYRQILGQKVEFLVSFYNNEISEKSEIFDDQFSVERPDGSNFTLKIRSTKLEDSAMYFCASTLGGLGSPLHFGNGTRLTVT.